Following are 2 T cell receptor beta chains from one sample sequenced in a study of blood T cells in healthy people across ages. It was with a sample-barcoded 5' primer and a J-beta primer mix that a second PCR of about 6 to 12 cycles was run. TCRdb fed the 5' RACE reads into MiXCR, producing one record per CDR3 protein. The sample includes 550,000 to 600,000 distinct CDR3 sequences, 40% to 55% of them seen just once. The specimen was blood. Receptor source: an elderly man in good health.

This rearrangement joins TRBV20-1 to TRBJ2-5, with unresolved D. Germline lookup yields CDR1 DFQATT and CDR2 SNEGSKA (reference sequence). This CDR3 has 14 residues. The V gene lost 0 bases and the J gene lost 5 bases, with 13 bases spanning the gap. The CDR3 DNA reads as TGCAGTGCTAGAGACCCCCGGGTACGGGAGACCCAGTACTTC. This gives the protein CSARDPRVRETQYF.

The chain carries TRBV7-2 and TRBJ2-3; the D is unclear. V lost 3 bases to trimming and J lost 4 bases, with 14 bases between them. This CDR3 contains 15 residues. The germline V gene has CDR1 SGHTA and CDR2 FQGNSA. CDR3 DNA: TGTGCCAGCAGCTTTGGGCTGAGAGCCCCAGATACGCAGTATTTT. Protein sequence: CASSFGLRAPDTQYF.